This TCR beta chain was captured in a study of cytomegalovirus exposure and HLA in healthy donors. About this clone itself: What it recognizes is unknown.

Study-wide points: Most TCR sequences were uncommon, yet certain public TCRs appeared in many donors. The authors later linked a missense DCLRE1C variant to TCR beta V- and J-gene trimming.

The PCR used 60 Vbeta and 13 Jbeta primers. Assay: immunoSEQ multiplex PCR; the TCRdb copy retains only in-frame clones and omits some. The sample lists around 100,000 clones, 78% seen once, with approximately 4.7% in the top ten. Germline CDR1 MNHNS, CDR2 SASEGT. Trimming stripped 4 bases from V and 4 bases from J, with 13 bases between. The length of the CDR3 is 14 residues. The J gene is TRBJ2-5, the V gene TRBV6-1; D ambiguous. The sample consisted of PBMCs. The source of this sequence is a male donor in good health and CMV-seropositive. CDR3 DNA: TGTGCCAGCAGTGGAGGTGGATCTCTAGAGACCCAGTACTTC. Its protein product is CASSGGGSLETQYF.